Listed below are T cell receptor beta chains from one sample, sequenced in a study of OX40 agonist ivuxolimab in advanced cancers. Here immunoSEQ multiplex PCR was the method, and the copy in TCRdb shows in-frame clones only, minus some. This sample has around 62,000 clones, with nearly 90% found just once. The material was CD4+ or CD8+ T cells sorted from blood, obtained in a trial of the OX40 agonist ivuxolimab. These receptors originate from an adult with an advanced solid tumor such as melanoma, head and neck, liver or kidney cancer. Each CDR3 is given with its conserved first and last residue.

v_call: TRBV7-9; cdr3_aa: CASSRTPRGRLVSGNTIYF
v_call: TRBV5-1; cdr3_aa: CASSPVVGGTPYEQYF
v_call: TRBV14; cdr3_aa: CASRKTGYYEQYF
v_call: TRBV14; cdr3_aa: CASSRQGNTEAFF
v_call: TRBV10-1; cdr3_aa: CASNSQGSDTQYF
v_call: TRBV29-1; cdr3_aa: CSVKIGTDTQYF
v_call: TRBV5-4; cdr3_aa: CASSRGGAETQYF
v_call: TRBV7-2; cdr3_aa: CASSPLARSTNTGELFF
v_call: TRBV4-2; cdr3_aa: CASSQDWMGNQPQHF
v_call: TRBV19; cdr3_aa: CASRRASGSGNTGNEQFF
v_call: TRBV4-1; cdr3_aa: CASSQGVTSWYEQYF
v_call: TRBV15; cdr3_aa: CATSADSTNTGELFF
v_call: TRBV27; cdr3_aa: CATRGTANTGELFF
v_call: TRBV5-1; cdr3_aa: CASSEFSSTDTQYF
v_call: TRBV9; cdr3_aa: CASSKGLAGATDTQYF
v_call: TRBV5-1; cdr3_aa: CASSLASSPGNTIYF
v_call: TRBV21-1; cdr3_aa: CASSKSYASWPWRFQLSCDEQFF
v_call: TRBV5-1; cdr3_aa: CASSPGTGVGNTIYF
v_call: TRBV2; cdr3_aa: CAFRDTASEQYF
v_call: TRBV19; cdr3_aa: CASSAASGTPYNEQFF
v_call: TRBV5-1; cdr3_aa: CASSLGPADTQYF
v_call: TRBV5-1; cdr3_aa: CASSGGLAYTGELFF
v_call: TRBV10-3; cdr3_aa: CAISSGTGAFGYTF
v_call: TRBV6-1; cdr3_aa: CASSEAGTRTDTQYF
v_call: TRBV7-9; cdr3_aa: CASSLALTSGNTDTQYF
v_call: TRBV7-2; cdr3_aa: CASSSMAGVRSPLEQYF
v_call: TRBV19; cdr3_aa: CASSSRDRVNTGELFF
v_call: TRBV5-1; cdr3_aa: CASSYTGEGLTGELFF
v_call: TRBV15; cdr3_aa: CATSSGQALGYGYTF
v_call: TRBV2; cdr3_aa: CASRYLPSGTQYF
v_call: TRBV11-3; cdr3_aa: CASSSGQATTNEKLFF
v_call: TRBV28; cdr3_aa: CASSRTGIGGDSTEAFF
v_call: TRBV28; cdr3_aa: CASLGQGGETQYF
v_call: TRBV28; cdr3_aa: CASSPPLASVRLAKNIQYF
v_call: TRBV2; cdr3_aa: CASRRDRGNLEEKLFF
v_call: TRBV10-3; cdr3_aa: CAISEASGTGELFF
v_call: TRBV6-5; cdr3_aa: CASTKGQSPDGYTF
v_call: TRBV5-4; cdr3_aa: CASTKKYPDRMPSSYEQYF
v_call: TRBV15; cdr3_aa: CATSSSGDFYTRAYNEQFF
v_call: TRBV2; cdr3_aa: CASRAWTDQETQYF
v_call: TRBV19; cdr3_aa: CASSLAGESYEQYF
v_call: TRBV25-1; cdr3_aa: CASLRGSEAFF
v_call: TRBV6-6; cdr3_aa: CASTRSGNTIYF
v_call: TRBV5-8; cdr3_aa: CASSSGTSGTYNEQFF
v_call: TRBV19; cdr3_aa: CASSPSSRPYEQYF
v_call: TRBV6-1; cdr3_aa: CASRQQGASEKLFF
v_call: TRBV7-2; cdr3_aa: CASSLRGSSYNEQFF
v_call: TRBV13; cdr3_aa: CASSRWTLDSLSSTDTQYF
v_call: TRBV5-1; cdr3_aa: CASSLPGGETQYF
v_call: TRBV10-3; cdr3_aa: CAISESGYEQFF
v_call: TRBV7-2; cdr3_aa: CASSLAGTSIGYEQYF
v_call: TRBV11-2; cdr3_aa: CASSRKVYEQYF
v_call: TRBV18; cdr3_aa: CASSPVDYGYTF
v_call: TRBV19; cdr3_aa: CASSIYSNYEQYF
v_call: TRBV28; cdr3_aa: CASSKDGPRETQYF
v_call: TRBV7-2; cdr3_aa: CASSLAQGGTEAFF
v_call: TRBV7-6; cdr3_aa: CASMGQSNTEAFF
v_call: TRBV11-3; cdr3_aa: CASSLADRVTRQETQYF
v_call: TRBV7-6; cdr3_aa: CASSGRTSYEQYF
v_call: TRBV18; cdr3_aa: CASSPPGGSNEQFF